Shown below are 21 T cell receptor beta chains from a single sample sequenced in a study of cytomegalovirus exposure and HLA in healthy donors. PCR used 60 Vbeta primers and 13 Jbeta primers. This table comes from immunoSEQ multiplex PCR, and its TCRdb copy is limited to in-frame clones, with some not included. The sample holds about 130,000 clones; just under 90% are singletons and the top ten take approximately 4.7%. The sequencing input was PBMCs. The receptors originated from a young woman in good health and CMV-seronegative.

This sequence joins TRBV5-1 and TRBJ2-5; D gene uncertain. There are 15 residues in the CDR3. V lost 2 bases and J 4 bases, leaving 15 bases between the germline ends. Germline values: CDR1 SGHRS, CDR2 YFSETQ. For the CDR3, the DNA is TGCGCCAGCAGCTTTATACCCTCGGTCCCAGAGACCCAGTACTTC. Translation gives CASSFIPSVPETQYF.

This rearrangement joins TRBV9 to TRBJ1-1; TRBD1 matches 11 bases. This CDR3 contains 18 residues. The germline gives CDR1 SGDLS, CDR2 YYNGEE. Trimming removed 3 bases from V and 2 bases from J; junction bases left unmatched: 12. The CDR3 here is CASSEPLTDRGLNTEAFF. CDR3 DNA sequence: TGTGCCAGCAGCGAACCCCTTACGGACAGGGGGCTTAACACTGAAGCTTTCTTT.

The V call is TRBV28, the J call TRBJ1-1; weak D call: TRBD1 (6 bases). This CDR3 is 18 amino acids long. Trimming shortened V by 2 bases and J by 1 base, and 20 bases separated the two germline ends. CDR1 is MDHEN and CDR2 is SYDVKM in the germline V gene. Here the CDR3 DNA reads TGTGCCAGCAGTTTAAGCCCCGCTCGGGGGGGCAGGAACACTGAAGCTTTCTTT. As protein: CASSLSPARGGRNTEAFF.

The chain is built from TRBV28 and TRBJ1-2, with D possibly TRBD1 on 6 matching bases. Per the germline V gene, CDR1 is MDHEN and CDR2 is SYDVKM. The V end was cut by 8 bases, the J end by 7 bases, with 17 bases between. CDR3 length: 13 residues. CDR3 nucleotide sequence: TGTGCCAGCGGTGGCGGGGGCGGGTCTGGCTACACCTTC. As protein: CASGGGGGSGYTF.

The gene calls are TRBV11-2 and TRBJ2-2, with 7 bases matching TRBD1. V shed 4 bases, J shed 5 bases, and the junction held 10 bases outside the gene matches. Germline V CDR1 and CDR2: SGHAT, FQNNGV. The CDR3 runs 16 residues. The CDR3 here is CASSSSDRARTGELFF. CDR3 sequence (DNA): TGTGCCAGCAGCTCCAGCGACAGGGCGAGGACCGGGGAGCTGTTTTTT.

V gene TRBV29-1 combines with J gene TRBJ2-7; weak D call: TRBD1 (6 bases). The CDR3 runs 13 residues. V gave up 4 bases and J gave up 1 base, with 11 bases separating them. Germline-derived CDR1 and CDR2 are SQVTM and ANQGSEA. Written as DNA, the CDR3 is TGCAGCGTTGCCGAAGACAGGTCCTACGAGCAGTACTTC. This encodes CSVAEDRSYEQYF.

This clone was counted only a few times. The rearrangement links TRBV5-1 to TRBJ2-3; no clear D. The V gene's germline CDR1 is SGHRS and CDR2 YFSETQ. The CDR3 length is 13 residues. Trimming left V 0 bases short and J 8 bases short, with 10 bases between. CDR3: CASSLEVAGTQYF. CDR3 DNA: TGCGCCAGCAGCTTGGAGGTCGCAGGTACGCAGTATTTT.

This chain links TRBV2 with TRBJ1-2, with 8 bases aligning to TRBD1. Germline V gene lookup returns CDR1 SNHLY and CDR2 FYNNEI. V trimming: 0 bases; J trimming: 7 bases; junction bases outside the gene matches: 7. The CDR3 loop spans 15 amino acids. CDR3 region: CASSEARSGGPGYTF. The CDR3 coding sequence is TGTGCCAGCAGTGAAGCGCGATCAGGGGGCCCTGGCTACACCTTC. The full variable domain, in which reference TRBV2 and TRBJ1-2 provide the parts outside the CDR3, is EPEVTQTPSHQVTQMGQEVILRCVPISNHLYFYWYRQILGQKVEFLVSFYNNEISEKSEIFDDQFSVERPDGSNFTLKIRSTKLEDSAMYFCASSEARSGGPGYTFGSGTRLTVV.

The genes are TRBV5-5 and TRBJ2-1; possibly TRBD2 for D (6 bases). The CDR3 has 15 amino acids. CDR1 and CDR2 from the germline V gene are SGHKS and YYEKEE (reference sequence). V gave up 1 base and J gave up 6 bases, with 14 bases separating them. The CDR3 sequence: CASSLFVGEVNEQFF. The CDR3, as DNA: TGTGCCAGCAGCTTGTTCGTGGGGGAGGTCAATGAGCAGTTCTTC.

This chain joins TRBV5-6 and TRBJ2-2; tentative D call: TRBD1 (5 bases). The V gene's germline CDR1 is SGHDT and CDR2 YYEEEE. The CDR3 consists of 16 residues. Deletions cut 0 bases from V and 0 bases from J, with 9 bases between. The DNA for the CDR3 is TGTGCCAGCAGCTTGGGAATAGGGGCGAACACCGGGGAGCTGTTTTTT. Encoded protein: CASSLGIGANTGELFF.

The chain employs TRBV27 and TRBJ2-1; D is uncertain. Germline V gives CDR1 MNHEY, CDR2 SMNVEV (reference sequence). The CDR3 length is 12 residues. Trimming left V 4 bases short and J 6 bases short, with 7 bases between. CDR3 amino acids: CASSSMANEQFF. As DNA, the CDR3 is TGTGCCAGCAGTTCCATGGCCAATGAGCAGTTCTTC.

The rearrangement joins TRBV2 to TRBJ1-2; the match to TRBD1 covers 9 bases. CDR3 length: 14 amino acids. J lost 7 bases, V lost 6 bases, and 9 bases had no gene match. Germline V CDR1 and CDR2: SNHLY, FYNNEI. The CDR3 reads CASSPGGTGSGYTF. CDR3 nucleotides: TGTGCCAGCAGCCCTGGGGGGACAGGGAGTGGCTACACCTTC.

This chain connects TRBV19 to TRBJ1-1; no definite D call. V dropped 7 bases and J dropped 1 base, with 13 bases sitting between them. Germline CDR1 is LNHDA and CDR2 is SQIVND (reference sequence). CDR3 length equals 14 residues. The CDR3 sequence: CASKPNFKNTEAFF. CDR3 nucleotide sequence: TGTGCCAGTAAGCCTAATTTTAAGAACACTGAAGCTTTCTTT.

This chain connects TRBV29-1 to TRBJ2-5; tentative D call: TRBD2 (7 bases). The CDR3 loop spans 16 amino acids. V lost 6 bases, J lost 0 bases, and 20 bases lay in between. The germline gives CDR1 SQVTM, CDR2 ANQGSEA. The DNA for the CDR3 is TGCAGCGTCCCGGACAGACTAGCACAAAACCAAGAGACCCAGTACTTC. Translated: CSVPDRLAQNQETQYF.

CDR3 DNA: TGTGCCAGCAGCTTAAGGGCAGGGGATAGCAATCAGCCCCAGCATTTT. Translation: CASSLRAGDSNQPQHF. The rearrangement links TRBV11-2 to TRBJ1-5; tentative D call: TRBD1 (6 bases). V gave up 2 bases and J gave up 0 bases, with 11 bases separating them. CDR3 size: 16 residues. Germline V gives CDR1 SGHAT, CDR2 FQNNGV.

This chain connects TRBV5-1 to TRBJ2-2, with D maybe TRBD1 (6 bases). Trimming removed 0 bases from V and 6 bases from J, with 18 bases in between. This CDR3 contains 17 residues. Germline CDR1 is SGHRS and CDR2 is YFSETQ. The CDR3 reads CASSLATGWGSAGELFF. DNA of the CDR3: TGCGCCAGCAGCTTGGCGACAGGCTGGGGCAGCGCCGGGGAGCTGTTTTTT. Drawing the rest from reference TRBV5-1 and TRBJ2-2, the complete variable domain is KAGVTQTPRYLIKTRGQQVTLSCSPISGHRSVSWYQQTPGQGLQFLFEYFSETQRNKGNFPGRFSGRQFSNSRSEMNVSTLELGDSALYLCASSLATGWGSAGELFFGEGSRLTVL.

This clone was observed a single time. This rearrangement joins TRBV28 to TRBJ1-1; D gene ambiguous. Between the trimmed V and J ends, which lost 3 bases and 1 base, there was a span of 6 bases. The CDR3 extends over 13 amino acids. Germline CDR1 reads MDHEN; CDR2 reads SYDVKM. CDR3 bases: TGTGCCAGCAGTTTCGGTACGAACACTGAAGCTTTCTTT. Translated, it gives CASSFGTNTEAFF.

This clone was observed a few times. The chain links TRBV7-3 to TRBJ2-2, with D possibly matching TRBD1 (6 bases). This CDR3 contains 13 residues. The V and J ends lost 5 bases and 5 bases respectively, with 9 bases between them. The germline gives CDR1 SGHTA, CDR2 FQGTGA. The CDR3 bases are TGTGCCAGCAGCCAAACAGGGACCGGGGAGCTGTTTTTT. This gives the protein CASSQTGTGELFF.

The chain is built from TRBV6-5 and TRBJ2-1, with 10 positions matching TRBD1. Per germline, CDR1 MNHEY and CDR2 SVGAGI. V lost 3 bases to trimming and J lost 4 bases; unmatched junction nucleotides: 6. The CDR3 extends over 16 amino acids. CDR3 sequence: CASSYWGQGLYNEQFF. CDR3 bases: TGTGCCAGCAGTTATTGGGGACAGGGGTTGTACAATGAGCAGTTCTTC.

This sequence joins TRBV6-1 and TRBJ2-7; 8 bases map to TRBD1. Germline CDR1 MNHNS, CDR2 SASEGT. The CDR3 length is 15 residues. J was trimmed by 6 bases and V by 4 bases; bases with no gene match: 11. The CDR3 DNA follows: TGTGCCAGCAGTGCTTGGACAGGGCCCGGCCGCGAGCAGTACTTC. Its translation: CASSAWTGPGREQYF.

The chain links TRBV7-8 to TRBJ1-5; 7 bases line up with TRBD1. Germline trimming cut 5 bases from V and 0 bases from J; bases unmatched to any gene: 4. Germline assignment: CDR1 SGHVS and CDR2 FQNEAQ. The CDR3 runs 15 residues. The CDR3 DNA follows: TGTGCCAGCAGCCCGGACAGGTCTAGCAATCAGCCCCAGCATTTT. Translated, it gives CASSPDRSSNQPQHF.